Listed below are T cell receptor beta chains from one sample, sequenced in a study of blood T cell repertoires in COVID-19. Method: immunoSEQ multiplex PCR; TCRdb's copy keeps in-frame clones and lacks some. The sample has roughly 290,000 clones, approximately 90% seen once. Sequencing was carried out using peripheral blood. The receptors come from a young man with acute or convalescent COVID-19. The CDR3 runs from the conserved cysteine through the conserved F or W. Each record gives: clone size, D gene, V gene, J gene, CDR3 protein, CDR3 DNA. A D gene is named only where the DNA matches it firmly. Clone size is stated in some rows and not others, as once, few, many or a class when expanded.

clone_size: NA
d_call: NA
v_call: TRBV2
j_call: TRBJ2-5
cdr3_aa: CASIRQETQYF
cdr3_nt: TGTGCCAGCATCAGACAAGAGACCCAGTACTTC

clone_size: NA
d_call: TRBD2
v_call: TRBV27
j_call: TRBJ2-3
cdr3_aa: CASRPGRGWTSSTDTQYF
cdr3_nt: TGTGCCAGCAGGCCAGGCCGTGGTTGGACTAGCTCCACAGATACGCAGTATTTT

clone_size: NA
d_call: NA
v_call: TRBV2
j_call: TRBJ1-1
cdr3_aa: CASTQRTLGGTEAFF
cdr3_nt: TGTGCCAGCACCCAACGGACATTGGGTGGCACTGAAGCTTTCTTT

clone_size: NA
d_call: TRBD1
v_call: TRBV24-1
j_call: TRBJ2-5
cdr3_aa: CATSEDREETQYF
cdr3_nt: TGTGCCACCAGTGAGGACAGGGAAGAGACCCAGTACTTC

clone_size: NA
d_call: NA
v_call: TRBV7-9
j_call: TRBJ1-1
cdr3_aa: CASSLARVDEAFF
cdr3_nt: TGTGCCAGCAGCTTAGCGCGGGTCGATGAAGCTTTCTTT

clone_size: few
d_call: NA
v_call: TRBV19
j_call: TRBJ1-1
cdr3_aa: CASLSVAGGGTEAFF
cdr3_nt: TGTGCCAGTTTGAGTGTTGCGGGTGGAGGGACTGAAGCTTTCTTT

clone_size: NA
d_call: TRBD1
v_call: TRBV6-6
j_call: TRBJ1-5
cdr3_aa: CASSPPGQSNQPQHF
cdr3_nt: TGTGCCAGCAGTCCCCCGGGACAGTCGAATCAGCCCCAGCATTTT

clone_size: NA
d_call: NA
v_call: TRBV28
j_call: TRBJ2-1
cdr3_aa: CASHSSGVGDEQFF
cdr3_nt: TGTGCCAGCCATTCCTCGGGGGTAGGCGATGAGCAGTTCTTC

clone_size: NA
d_call: TRBD2
v_call: TRBV5-8
j_call: TRBJ2-1
cdr3_aa: CASSPGLAGSYNEQFF
cdr3_nt: TGTGCCAGCAGCCCCGGACTAGCGGGGTCCTACAATGAGCAGTTCTTC

clone_size: once
d_call: TRBD1
v_call: TRBV27
j_call: TRBJ2-1
cdr3_aa: CASSRDSYNEQFF
cdr3_nt: TGTGCCAGCAGCCGGGACAGCTACAATGAGCAGTTCTTC

clone_size: NA
d_call: NA
v_call: TRBV29-1
j_call: TRBJ2-2
cdr3_aa: CSVTGLLNTGELFF
cdr3_nt: TGCAGCGTAACGGGACTCCTGAACACCGGGGAGCTGTTTTTT

clone_size: NA
d_call: NA
v_call: TRBV7-8
j_call: TRBJ1-4
cdr3_aa: CASSLGRGSANEKLFF
cdr3_nt: TGTGCCAGCAGCTTAGGACGGGGATCTGCTAATGAAAAACTGTTTTTT

clone_size: NA
d_call: TRBD2
v_call: TRBV5-1
j_call: TRBJ2-7
cdr3_aa: CASSWTSGRSSYEQYF
cdr3_nt: TGCGCCAGCAGCTGGACTAGCGGAAGGAGCTCCTACGAGCAGTACTTC

clone_size: NA
d_call: NA
v_call: TRBV5-1
j_call: TRBJ2-3
cdr3_aa: CASSGRWGDTQYF
cdr3_nt: TGCGCCAGCAGCGGGAGATGGGGAGATACGCAGTATTTT

clone_size: NA
d_call: NA
v_call: TRBV4-1
j_call: TRBJ1-4
cdr3_aa: CASDRPTNEKLFF
cdr3_nt: TGCGCCAGCGACAGGCCAACTAATGAAAAACTGTTTTTT

clone_size: once
d_call: TRBD2
v_call: TRBV30
j_call: TRBJ2-1
cdr3_aa: CAWSVRASGKLSNEQFF
cdr3_nt: TGTGCCTGGAGTGTACGGGCTAGCGGGAAGTTGAGCAATGAGCAGTTCTTC

clone_size: NA
d_call: TRBD1
v_call: TRBV10-3
j_call: TRBJ1-6
cdr3_aa: CAISSIDRDNSPLHF
cdr3_nt: TGTGCCATCAGTAGCATTGACAGGGATAATTCACCCCTCCACTTT

clone_size: NA
d_call: NA
v_call: TRBV27
j_call: TRBJ1-1
cdr3_aa: CASSFSSDSLGNTEAFF
cdr3_nt: TGTGCCAGCAGTTTTTCCTCGGACAGCCTTGGGAACACTGAAGCTTTCTTT

clone_size: NA
d_call: TRBD1
v_call: TRBV2
j_call: TRBJ1-6
cdr3_aa: CASSVIVYRGSPLHF
cdr3_nt: TGTGCCAGCAGTGTCATTGTTTACAGGGGCTCACCCCTCCACTTT

clone_size: NA
d_call: TRBD1
v_call: TRBV6-2/TRBV6-3
j_call: TRBJ1-1
cdr3_aa: CASSYSGTGITEAFF
cdr3_nt: TGTGCCAGCAGTTACTCCGGGACAGGGATAACTGAAGCTTTCTTT

clone_size: NA
d_call: TRBD2
v_call: TRBV27
j_call: TRBJ2-1
cdr3_aa: CASSSWLAGVDEQFF
cdr3_nt: TGTGCCAGCAGTTCTTGGCTAGCGGGAGTGGATGAGCAGTTCTTC

clone_size: few
d_call: NA
v_call: TRBV3-1/TRBV3-2
j_call: TRBJ1-2
cdr3_aa: CASSQRTVDVSGYTF
cdr3_nt: TGTGCCAGCAGCCAAAGGACAGTGGACGTCTCTGGCTACACCTTC

clone_size: NA
d_call: TRBD1
v_call: TRBV6-5
j_call: TRBJ1-3
cdr3_aa: CASRTDRGSGNTIYF
cdr3_nt: TGTGCCAGCAGAACCGACAGGGGTTCTGGAAACACCATATATTTT

clone_size: NA
d_call: NA
v_call: TRBV6-1
j_call: TRBJ1-6
cdr3_aa: CASSELAASSYNSPLHF
cdr3_nt: TGTGCCAGCAGTGAGTTGGCGGCGAGCTCCTATAATTCACCCCTCCACTTT

clone_size: NA
d_call: NA
v_call: TRBV18
j_call: TRBJ2-2
cdr3_aa: CASSPMTWESTGELFF
cdr3_nt: TGTGCCAGCTCACCGATGACTTGGGAGAGCACCGGGGAGCTGTTTTTT

clone_size: NA
d_call: TRBD1
v_call: TRBV10-1
j_call: TRBJ1-5
cdr3_aa: CASSEVTGSDRNQPQHF
cdr3_nt: TGCGCCAGCAGTGAGGTGACAGGGAGCGATAGAAATCAGCCCCAGCATTTT

clone_size: few
d_call: NA
v_call: TRBV7-9
j_call: TRBJ1-2
cdr3_aa: CASSLDLSRNYGYTF
cdr3_nt: TGTGCCAGCAGCTTAGATCTTTCACGGAACTATGGCTACACCTTC

clone_size: NA
d_call: NA
v_call: TRBV18
j_call: TRBJ1-4
cdr3_aa: CASSPRGGLAEKLFF
cdr3_nt: TGTGCCAGCTCACCACGGGGGGGGCTAGCTGAAAAACTGTTTTTT

clone_size: NA
d_call: TRBD2
v_call: TRBV19
j_call: TRBJ2-1
cdr3_aa: CASKKGLAESYNEQFF
cdr3_nt: TGTGCCAGTAAAAAGGGACTAGCGGAGAGCTACAATGAGCAGTTCTTC

clone_size: NA
d_call: NA
v_call: TRBV20-1
j_call: TRBJ2-1
cdr3_aa: CSASINEQFF
cdr3_nt: TGCAGTGCTTCTATCAATGAGCAGTTCTTC

clone_size: NA
d_call: NA
v_call: TRBV19
j_call: TRBJ1-6
cdr3_aa: CASSTRDSDSPLHF
cdr3_nt: TGTGCCAGTAGTACCCGGGACTCCGATTCACCCCTCCACTTT

clone_size: NA
d_call: NA
v_call: TRBV29-1
j_call: TRBJ2-2
cdr3_aa: CSADSTNTGELFF
cdr3_nt: TGCAGCGCGGACAGTACGAACACCGGGGAGCTGTTTTTT

clone_size: NA
d_call: TRBD1
v_call: TRBV19
j_call: TRBJ1-1
cdr3_aa: CASSLDRALGTEAFF
cdr3_nt: TGTGCCAGTAGTCTGGACAGGGCGCTGGGCACTGAAGCTTTCTTT

clone_size: NA
d_call: NA
v_call: TRBV7-8
j_call: TRBJ1-1
cdr3_aa: CASSLNTEAFF
cdr3_nt: TGTGCCAGCAGCCTAAACACTGAAGCTTTCTTT

clone_size: NA
d_call: NA
v_call: TRBV3-1/TRBV3-2
j_call: TRBJ2-6
cdr3_aa: CASSQESGSGANVLTF
cdr3_nt: TGTGCCAGCAGCCAAGAGTCCGGCTCTGGGGCCAACGTCCTGACTTTC

clone_size: NA
d_call: TRBD1
v_call: TRBV29-1
j_call: TRBJ1-2
cdr3_aa: CSVLTGANYGYTF
cdr3_nt: TGCAGCGTTCTGACAGGGGCGAACTATGGCTACACCTTC

clone_size: NA
d_call: TRBD1
v_call: TRBV18
j_call: TRBJ1-5
cdr3_aa: CASSPGQGEQPQHF
cdr3_nt: TGTGCCAGCTCACCGGGACAGGGAGAGCAGCCCCAGCATTTT

clone_size: NA
d_call: TRBD2
v_call: TRBV12-5
j_call: TRBJ2-3
cdr3_aa: CASGSGGRAGDTQYF
cdr3_nt: TGTGCTAGTGGTTCAGGCGGGAGGGCGGGAGATACGCAGTATTTT

clone_size: NA
d_call: NA
v_call: TRBV9
j_call: TRBJ1-3
cdr3_aa: CASSVVDSSSSGNTIYF
cdr3_nt: TGTGCCAGCAGCGTAGTCGATAGTTCCTCCTCTGGAAACACCATATATTTT

clone_size: NA
d_call: NA
v_call: TRBV28
j_call: TRBJ1-5
cdr3_aa: CASTPDRHSNQPQHF
cdr3_nt: TGTGCCAGCACTCCCGACAGGCATAGCAATCAGCCCCAGCATTTT

clone_size: NA
d_call: TRBD1
v_call: TRBV5-1
j_call: TRBJ1-2
cdr3_aa: CASTLGQGAGGYTF
cdr3_nt: TGCGCCAGCACCCTGGGACAGGGGGCTGGTGGCTACACCTTC

clone_size: NA
d_call: NA
v_call: TRBV2
j_call: TRBJ1-2
cdr3_aa: CASSEGPYGYTF
cdr3_nt: TGTGCCAGCAGTGAAGGGCCCTATGGCTACACCTTC

clone_size: NA
d_call: NA
v_call: TRBV6-5
j_call: TRBJ1-5
cdr3_aa: CASSSGIRNQPQHF
cdr3_nt: TGTGCCAGTTCATCAGGGATACGCAATCAGCCCCAGCATTTT

clone_size: NA
d_call: NA
v_call: TRBV19
j_call: TRBJ1-5
cdr3_aa: CASSSVRGGFHQPQHF
cdr3_nt: TGTGCCAGTAGTTCGGTTAGGGGGGGGTTTCATCAGCCCCAGCATTTT

clone_size: NA
d_call: TRBD1
v_call: TRBV3-1/TRBV3-2
j_call: TRBJ1-2
cdr3_aa: CASSRLDRADGYTF
cdr3_nt: TGTGCCAGCAGCCGATTGGACAGGGCGGATGGCTACACCTTC

clone_size: once
d_call: TRBD1
v_call: TRBV28
j_call: TRBJ1-2
cdr3_aa: CASRSSGTGANYGYTF
cdr3_nt: TGTGCCAGCAGATCCTCCGGGACAGGGGCTAACTATGGCTACACCTTC